This T cell receptor beta chain was identified in a study of blood T cell repertoires in COVID-19. Repertoires were generated with immunoSEQ multiplex PCR, while TCRdb's copy carries only in-frame clones and drops some. The data hold about 140,000 clones, with roughly four fifths observed a single time. Germline V gene lookup returns CDR1 SGHRS and CDR2 YFSETQ. J was trimmed by 0 bases and V by 4 bases; bases with no gene match: 5. The CDR3 is made up of 17 amino acids. The V call is TRBV5-1, the J call TRBJ2-6; TRBD2 aligns across 9 bases. The sample comprised PBMCs or T cells enriched from blood (not recorded which). The TCR originated in a woman aged 18 to 35 who had been exposed to COVID-19. The CDR3 nucleotides are TGCGCCAGCAGCCCCGTAGCGGGAGCCTCTGGGGCCAACGTCCTGACTTTC. This codes for CASSPVAGASGANVLTF.